These 18 T cell receptor beta chains were sequenced from one sample in a study of molecular identifiers for immune sequencing clone quantification. TCRdb used MiXCR to reprocess the PCR reads, holding one entry per CDR3 protein. The sample records around 460,000 distinct CDR3 sequences, about a fifth being singletons. The sequenced sample consisted of naive CD8+ T cells from blood, with Jurkat cell RNA spiked in. Stated subset: FACS-sorted CD8+CD4-CCR7+CD45RA+ naive T cells. These receptors were collected from a human donor in good health. Some libraries in this study had Jurkat cell RNA spiked in.

This clonotype was seen only a few times. V usage is TRBV7-6 and J usage is TRBJ2-2, with D possibly TRBD2 on 5 matching bases. The germline V gene has CDR1 SGHVS and CDR2 FNYEAQ. V was cut by 1 base and J by 2 bases, with 11 bases left in between. The CDR3 extends over 16 amino acids. The CDR3 loop is CASSLVTGSNTGELFF. The CDR3 nucleotides are TGTGCCAGCAGCTTAGTGACTGGGAGCAACACCGGGGAGCTGTTTTTT.

The V and J genes are TRBV28 and TRBJ2-1; D uncertain. Trimming stripped 6 bases from V and 3 bases from J, with 9 bases between. The CDR3 totals 13 residues. Germline lookup yields CDR1 MDHEN and CDR2 SYDVKM. CDR3 in DNA: TGTGCCAGCAGACCCCTTAGCTACAATGAGCAGTTCTTC. Translated, it gives CASRPLSYNEQFF. Full variable domain (remainder filled in from reference TRBV28 and TRBJ2-1): DVKVTQSSRYLVKRTGEKVFLECVQDMDHENMFWYRQDPGLGLRLIYFSYDVKMKEKGDIPEGYSVSREKKERFSLILESASTNQTSMYLCASRPLSYNEQFFGPGTRLTVL.

Written as DNA, the CDR3 is TGTGCCAGCAGCCCTAATTGGGGAGATACGCAGTATTTT. It is translated as CASSPNWGDTQYF. The V gene is TRBV14, the J gene TRBJ2-3; D gene uncertain. The CDR3 runs to 13 residues. V was shortened by 4 bases and J by 5 bases, with 10 bases between the two germline ends. Germline V gives CDR1 SGHDN, CDR2 FVKESK.

This clonotype was detected ten times or more. The chain uses TRBV2 and TRBJ2-3; 12 positions match TRBD2. The CDR3 has 18 residues. With 4 bases clipped from V and 3 bases from J, the junction kept 11 bases outside the gene matches. Germline loops: CDR1 SNHLY, CDR2 FYNNEI. CDR3 DNA sequence: TGTGCCAGCAGTGCCCTAGCGGGGGGGCTTACAGCAACAGATACGCAGTATTTT. Encoded protein: CASSALAGGLTATDTQYF.

V gene TRBV6-6 combines with J gene TRBJ2-4; the match to TRBD2 covers 11 bases. Germline CDR1 is MNHNY and CDR2 is SVGAGI (reference sequence). CDR3 length: 16 residues. V gave up 0 bases and J gave up 4 bases; unmatched junction bases: 2. The CDR3 sequence is CASSYSTSGEKNIQYF. CDR3 DNA sequence: TGTGCCAGCAGTTACTCGACTAGCGGGGAGAAAAACATTCAGTACTTC.

This clonotype was recorded at least ten times. The rearrangement joins TRBV5-1 to TRBJ1-2, with D perhaps TRBD1 (5 bases). The V end lost 0 bases, the J end lost 5 bases, and 11 bases lay between the germline ends. Germline V gene lookup returns CDR1 SGHRS and CDR2 YFSETQ. CDR3 length equals 14 residues. CDR3 in amino acids: CASSLEGPLYGYTF. The CDR3 coding sequence is TGCGCCAGCAGCTTGGAGGGACCGCTTTATGGCTACACCTTC.

This clonotype was detected ten times or more. The V call is TRBV7-9, the J call TRBJ2-7; 12 positions match TRBD2. This CDR3 region has 15 residues. Germline V gene data show CDR1 as SEHNR and CDR2 as FQNEAQ (reference sequence). With V trimmed by 5 bases and J by 7 bases, 9 bases remained unmatched. CDR3 bases: TGTGCCAGCAGCCCTCCTAGCGGGGGGGCGCGTGAGCAGTACTTC. Translating gives CASSPPSGGAREQYF.

This clonotype was recorded at least ten times. The V gene is TRBV5-4, the J gene TRBJ2-6, with a tentative D call TRBD1 (6 bases). The CDR3 runs to 17 residues. Germline V gene sequence: CDR1 SGHNT, CDR2 YYREEE (reference sequence). The germline V and J ends were trimmed by 4 bases and 0 bases, with 14 bases remaining between them. The CDR3 bases are TGTGCCAGCAGCGGAACGACAGGACGCTCTGGGGCCAACGTCCTGACTTTC. Translation gives CASSGTTGRSGANVLTF.

The chain combines TRBV6-5 with TRBJ2-5; 7 nucleotides agree with TRBD1. V lost 7 bases to trimming and J lost 2 bases; unmatched junction nucleotides: 7. The length of the CDR3 is 14 residues. The germline CDR1 and CDR2 sequences are MNHEY and SVGAGI. The CDR3 DNA reads TGTGCCAGCACCTTGGGACAGAATCAAGAGACCCAGTACTTC. This gives the protein CASTLGQNQETQYF.

This clonotype was found a few times. The J gene is TRBJ2-7, the V gene TRBV20-1; no clear D gene. This CDR3 comprises 16 residues. Trimming left V 0 bases short and J 6 bases short, with 21 bases between. Germline V gene sequence: CDR1 DFQATT, CDR2 SNEGSKA (reference sequence). CDR3 sequence reads: CSARDLSRARVVEQYF. As DNA, the CDR3 is TGCAGTGCTAGAGATCTCTCCCGGGCCCGGGTGGTCGAGCAGTACTTC.

The chain combines TRBV4-3 with TRBJ1-1, with TRBD1 identical over 10 bases. This CDR3 has 16 residues. Germline lookup yields CDR1 LGHNA and CDR2 YSLEER. Trimming cost V 4 bases and J 4 bases; bases outside gene matches: 9. The CDR3 bases are TGCGCCAGCAGCCCCGGGACAGGGGTTTTGGGCACTGAAGCTTTCTTT. It codes for CASSPGTGVLGTEAFF.

In this sample, this clonotype turned up many times. The V call is TRBV30, the J call TRBJ2-7; D is perhaps TRBD2 (5 bases). CDR3 length: 13 residues. Germline V gene sequence: CDR1 GTSNPN, CDR2 SVGIG (reference sequence). V was clipped by 0 bases and J by 6 bases, with 12 bases between them. CDR3 residues: CAWSVSTRGEQYF. The DNA for the CDR3 is TGTGCCTGGAGTGTTTCTACCCGGGGCGAGCAGTACTTC.

This clonotype was observed many times. This chain uses TRBV5-1 with TRBJ1-1; D might be TRBD1 (6 bases). The CDR3 sequence is 15 residues long. The V end lost 3 bases, the J end lost 3 bases, and 15 bases lay between the germline ends. From germline, CDR1 is SGHRS and CDR2 YFSETQ. The CDR3 loop is CASSSAGVSDTEAFF. CDR3 in DNA: TGCGCCAGCAGCTCGGCAGGGGTTTCGGACACTGAAGCTTTCTTT.

This clonotype has ten or more counts. The gene calls are TRBV9 and TRBJ2-3, with TRBD2 as a possible D gene (5 bases). Germline assignment: CDR1 SGDLS and CDR2 YYNGEE. This CDR3 has 16 amino acids. Between the trimmed V and J ends, which lost 2 bases and 0 bases, there was a span of 13 bases. The CDR3 spells CASSVGRGSSTDTQYF. CDR3 in DNA: TGTGCCAGCAGCGTCGGCCGGGGATCTAGCACAGATACGCAGTATTTT. The full variable domain, its missing parts supplied by reference TRBV9 and TRBJ2-3, is DSGVTQTPKHLITATGQRVTLRCSPRSGDLSVYWYQQSLDQGLQFLIQYYNGEERAKGNILERFSAQQFPDLHSELNLSSLELGDSALYFCASSVGRGSSTDTQYFGPGTRLTVL.

About this clonotype: A much larger clone differs from this one at a single base, so this may be a read error. This chain joins TRBV28 and TRBJ2-5, with D perhaps being TRBD1 or TRBD2 (5 bases each). Germline V gene data show CDR1 as MDHEN and CDR2 as SYDVKM. This CDR3 has 16 amino acids. Trimming stripped 4 bases from V and 5 bases from J, with 20 bases between. The CDR3 DNA reads as TGTGCCAGCAGTTCAGGCCTCGCAGGGACCGGGGAGACCCAGTACTTC. Residues: CASSSGLAGTGETQYF.

This clonotype turned up a few times. V is TRBV19 and J is TRBJ2-7, with TRBD2 matching over 7 bases. Germline trimming cut 2 bases from V and 2 bases from J; bases unmatched to any gene: 9. In germline, CDR1 is LNHDA, CDR2 SQIVND (reference sequence). The length of the CDR3 is 16 residues. The CDR3, as DNA: TGTGCCAGTAGTATAACGAACAGCGGGGCCGCCTACGAGCAGTACTTC. Its protein is CASSITNSGAAYEQYF.

A note on this clonotype: The junction departs from germline at one end; a sequencing error may be responsible. The rearrangement joins TRBV27 to TRBJ2-3; D is unclear. Germline CDR1 MNHEY, CDR2 SMNVEV (reference sequence). The CDR3 consists of 14 residues. The chain's CDR3 is CASSLYRDTDMQYF. CDR3 nucleotides: TGTGCCAGCAGTTTATACAGAGACACAGATATGCAGTATTTT.

This clonotype was observed many times. The genes are TRBV6-5 and TRBJ2-7; a weak D match, TRBD2 (5 bases). The CDR3 runs to 16 residues. Trimming took 8 bases from V and 6 from J, leaving 26 bases between them. Germline CDR1 is MNHEY and CDR2 is SVGAGI. CDR3: CASCPNTRGSVSEQYF. The CDR3, as DNA: TGTGCCAGCTGTCCAAACACCCGAGGGAGTGTCAGCGAGCAGTACTTC.